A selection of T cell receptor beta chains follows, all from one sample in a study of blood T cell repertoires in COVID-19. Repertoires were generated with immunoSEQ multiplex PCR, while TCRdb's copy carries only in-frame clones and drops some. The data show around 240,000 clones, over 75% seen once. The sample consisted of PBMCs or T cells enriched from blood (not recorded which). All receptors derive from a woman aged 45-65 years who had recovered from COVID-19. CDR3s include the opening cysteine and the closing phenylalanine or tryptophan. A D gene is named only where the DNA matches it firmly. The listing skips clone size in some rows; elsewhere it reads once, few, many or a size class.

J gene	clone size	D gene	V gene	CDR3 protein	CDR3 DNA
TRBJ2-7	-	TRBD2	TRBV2	CATRAREGLYEQYF	TGTGCCACCCGCGCGCGGGAGGGCCTCTACGAGCAGTACTTC
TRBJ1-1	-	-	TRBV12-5	CASGLHLSSLNTEAFF	TGTGCTAGTGGCCTTCACCTATCATCCCTTAACACTGAAGCTTTCTTT
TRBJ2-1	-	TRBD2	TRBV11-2	CASSLGGGGPYNEQFF	TGTGCCAGCAGCTTAGGAGGCGGGGGGCCTTACAATGAGCAGTTCTTC
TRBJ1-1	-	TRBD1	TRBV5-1	CASSSQGARGPTEAFF	TGCGCCAGCAGCTCCCAGGGGGCGCGAGGTCCAACTGAAGCTTTCTTT
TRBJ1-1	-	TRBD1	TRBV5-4	CASSLEGTGATEAFF	TGTGCCAGCAGCTTGGAAGGGACAGGGGCGACTGAAGCTTTCTTT
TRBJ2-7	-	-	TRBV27	CASSTGNYEQYF	TGTGCCAGCAGTACGGGGAACTACGAGCAGTACTTC
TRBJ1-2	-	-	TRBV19	CASSVNLPRGSTYYGYTF	TGTGCCAGTAGTGTTAACCTTCCCAGAGGGAGCACATACTATGGCTACACCTTC
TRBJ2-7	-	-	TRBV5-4	CASSRGQEGYEQYF	TGTGCCAGCAGCCGCGGACAGGAGGGCTACGAGCAGTACTTC
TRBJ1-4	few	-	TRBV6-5	CASSYRQGGEKLFF	TGTGCCAGCAGTTACAGGCAGGGCGGTGAAAAACTGTTTTTT
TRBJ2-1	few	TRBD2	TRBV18	CASSPLAGAHEQFF	TGTGCCAGCTCACCACTAGCGGGAGCCCATGAGCAGTTCTTC
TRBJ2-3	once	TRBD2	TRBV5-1	CASGPIAGVTDTQYF	TGCGCCAGCGGCCCAATAGCGGGAGTTACAGATACGCAGTATTTT
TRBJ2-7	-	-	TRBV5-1	CASSPGTPREQYF	TGCGCCAGCAGCCCTGGTACGCCGAGGGAGCAGTACTTC
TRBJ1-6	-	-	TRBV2	CASDDGVPYNSPLHF	TGTGCCAGTGATGACGGAGTTCCTTATAATTCACCCCTCCACTTT
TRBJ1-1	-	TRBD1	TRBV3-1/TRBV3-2	CASSPGTAETEAFF	TGTGCCAGCAGCCCCGGGACAGCGGAAACTGAAGCTTTCTTT
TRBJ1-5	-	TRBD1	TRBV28	CASSLRTGNGNQPQHF	TGTGCCAGCAGTCTACGGACAGGGAATGGCAATCAGCCCCAGCATTTT
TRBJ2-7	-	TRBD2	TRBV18	CASSPGLADSYEQYF	TGTGCCAGCTCACCTGGACTAGCGGACTCCTACGAGCAGTACTTC
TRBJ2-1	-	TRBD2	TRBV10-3	CAIKPGLAGSRGGNEQFF	TGTGCCATCAAACCGGGACTAGCGGGATCCCGAGGGGGGAATGAGCAGTTCTTC
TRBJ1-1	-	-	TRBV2	CASNYGTEAFF	TGTGCCAGCAACTATGGTACTGAAGCTTTCTTT
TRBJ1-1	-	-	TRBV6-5	CALKNNPGSNTEAFF	TGTGCCCTAAAAAACAACCCAGGCTCGAACACTGAAGCTTTCTTT
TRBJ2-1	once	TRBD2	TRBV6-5	CASPLVAGINEQFF	TGTGCCAGCCCCTTGGTAGCGGGTATCAATGAGCAGTTCTTC
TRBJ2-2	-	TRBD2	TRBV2	CASRTGTSDTGELFF	TGTGCCAGCAGAACCGGGACTAGCGACACCGGGGAGCTGTTTTTT
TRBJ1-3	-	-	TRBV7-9	CASSVKGVAGNTIYF	TGTGCCAGCAGCGTGAAGGGGGTGGCTGGAAACACCATATATTTT
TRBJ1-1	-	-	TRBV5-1	CASSFWRDNTEAFF	TGCGCCAGCAGCTTTTGGAGGGACAACACTGAAGCTTTCTTT
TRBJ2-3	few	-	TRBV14	CASSPGWTQYF	TGTGCCAGCAGCCCAGGTTGGACGCAGTATTTT
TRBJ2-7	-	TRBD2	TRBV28	CASRPRRAGGPYEQYF	TGTGCCAGCAGACCCAGACGGGCGGGAGGGCCCTACGAGCAGTACTTC
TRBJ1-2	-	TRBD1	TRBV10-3	CAIRGTNRGLHGYTF	TGTGCCATCAGAGGGACGAACAGGGGTTTGCATGGCTACACCTTC
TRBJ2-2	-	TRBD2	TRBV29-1	CSVSGSEAGELFF	TGCAGCGTAAGCGGGAGTGAGGCCGGGGAGCTGTTTTTT
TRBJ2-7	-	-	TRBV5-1	CASSLRSGFSYEQYF	TGCGCCAGCAGCTTGAGGTCAGGGTTCTCCTACGAGCAGTACTTC
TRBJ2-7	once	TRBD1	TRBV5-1	CASSFSQGASYEQYF	TGCGCCAGCAGCTTCTCACAGGGGGCGTCCTACGAGCAGTACTTC
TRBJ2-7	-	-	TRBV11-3	CASSQGTPSSYEQYF	TGTGCCAGCAGCCAAGGGACACCGAGCTCCTACGAGCAGTACTTC
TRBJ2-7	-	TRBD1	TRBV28	CASSPPGQGDEQYF	TGTGCCAGCAGTCCACCGGGACAGGGTGACGAGCAGTACTTC
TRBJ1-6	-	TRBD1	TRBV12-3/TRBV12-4	CASRDRDSPLHF	TGTGCCAGCCGGGACAGGGATTCACCCCTCCACTTT
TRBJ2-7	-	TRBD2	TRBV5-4	CASSLSSGSSHEQYF	TGTGCCAGCAGCTTGTCCAGCGGGAGCTCCCACGAGCAGTACTTC
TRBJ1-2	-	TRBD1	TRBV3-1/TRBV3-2	CASSQDLIFGQGLRNYGYTF	TGTGCCAGCAGCCAAGATTTGATCTTCGGACAGGGGCTACGAAACTATGGCTACACCTTC
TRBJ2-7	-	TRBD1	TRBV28	CASSSTGTGTPYEQYF	TGTGCCAGCAGTTCGACCGGGACAGGGACCCCGTACGAGCAGTACTTC
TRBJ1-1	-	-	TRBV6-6	CASTFPGNTEAFF	TGTGCCAGCACCTTCCCGGGGAACACTGAAGCTTTCTTT
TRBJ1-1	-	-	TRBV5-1	CASSQGSAAFF	TGCGCCAGCAGCCAGGGGTCGGCGGCTTTCTTT
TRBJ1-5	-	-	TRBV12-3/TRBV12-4	CASSIGGQPQHF	TGTGCCAGCAGTATCGGGGGTCAGCCCCAGCATTTT
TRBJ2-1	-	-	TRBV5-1	CASSPSLPSNEQFF	TGCGCCAGCAGCCCCTCCCTCCCCAGTAATGAGCAGTTCTTC
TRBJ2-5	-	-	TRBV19	CASSRIQAYQETQYF	TGTGCCAGTAGTCGTATCCAGGCGTACCAAGAGACCCAGTACTTC
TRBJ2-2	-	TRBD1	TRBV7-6	CASSLQAGGFTGELFF	TGTGCCAGCAGCTTACAGGCAGGGGGCTTCACCGGGGAGCTGTTTTTT
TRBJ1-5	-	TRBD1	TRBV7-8	CASSLVRTGNQPQHF	TGTGCCAGCAGCTTAGTGCGGACAGGGAATCAGCCCCAGCATTTT
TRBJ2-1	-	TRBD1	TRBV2	CASSAGTGRGEEQFF	TGTGCCAGCAGTGCCGGGACAGGGAGGGGGGAGGAGCAGTTCTTC
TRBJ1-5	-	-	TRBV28	CATQGNNQPQHF	TGTGCCACCCAGGGAAATAATCAGCCCCAGCATTTT
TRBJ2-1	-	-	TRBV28	CASSHRVNEQFF	TGTGCCAGCAGCCACAGGGTTAATGAGCAGTTCTTC
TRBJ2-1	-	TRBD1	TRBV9	CASSAGGQVVHEQFF	TGTGCCAGCAGCGCCGGAGGACAGGTAGTCCATGAGCAGTTCTTC
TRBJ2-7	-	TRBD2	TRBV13	CASSTGLAAYEQYF	TGTGCCAGCAGCACGGGACTAGCCGCCTACGAGCAGTACTTC
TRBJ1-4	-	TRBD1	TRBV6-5	CASSRQGREKLFF	TGTGCCAGCAGTCGACAGGGGCGTGAAAAACTGTTTTTT
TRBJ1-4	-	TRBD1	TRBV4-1	CASSQDRGNEKLFF	TGCGCCAGCAGCCAGGACAGGGGGAATGAAAAACTGTTTTTT
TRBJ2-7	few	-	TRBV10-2	CASSESRVSIYEQYF	TGCGCCAGCAGTGAGAGCAGGGTGAGCATCTACGAGCAGTACTTC
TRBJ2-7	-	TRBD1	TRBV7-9	CASSLGQGGPEQYF	TGTGCCAGCAGCTTAGGACAGGGGGGGCCCGAGCAGTACTTC
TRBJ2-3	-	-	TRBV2	CASSAANQGTDTQYF	TGTGCCAGCTCGGCCGCTAACCAGGGCACAGATACGCAGTATTTT
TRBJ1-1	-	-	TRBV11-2	CASSPEPHRYTEAFF	TGTGCCAGCAGCCCGGAACCCCACAGGTACACTGAAGCTTTCTTT
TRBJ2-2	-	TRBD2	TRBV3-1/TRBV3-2	CASSQDGRYTGELFF	TGTGCCAGCAGCCAAGACGGGAGGTACACCGGGGAGCTGTTTTTT